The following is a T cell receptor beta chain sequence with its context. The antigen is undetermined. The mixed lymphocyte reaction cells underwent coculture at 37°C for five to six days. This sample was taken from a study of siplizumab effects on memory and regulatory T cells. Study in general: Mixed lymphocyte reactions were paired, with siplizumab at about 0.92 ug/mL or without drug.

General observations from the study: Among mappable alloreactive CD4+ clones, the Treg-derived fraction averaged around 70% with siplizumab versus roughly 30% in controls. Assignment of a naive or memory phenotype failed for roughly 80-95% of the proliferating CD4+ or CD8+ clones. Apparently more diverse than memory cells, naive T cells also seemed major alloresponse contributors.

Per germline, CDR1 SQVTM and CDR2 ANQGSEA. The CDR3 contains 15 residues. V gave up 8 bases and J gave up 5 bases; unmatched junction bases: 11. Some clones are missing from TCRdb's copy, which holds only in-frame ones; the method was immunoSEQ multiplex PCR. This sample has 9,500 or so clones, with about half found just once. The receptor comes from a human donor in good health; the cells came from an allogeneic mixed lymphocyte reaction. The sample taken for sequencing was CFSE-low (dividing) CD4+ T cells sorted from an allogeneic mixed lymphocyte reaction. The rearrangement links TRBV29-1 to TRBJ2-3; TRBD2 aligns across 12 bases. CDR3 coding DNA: TGCAGCCAACTAGCGGGAGGACCTGGGGGAGATACGCAGTATTTT. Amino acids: CSQLAGGPGGDTQYF.